The 21 T cell receptor beta chains presented below share a single source sample, sequenced in a study of OX40 agonist ivuxolimab in advanced cancers. Some clones are missing from TCRdb's copy, which holds only in-frame ones; the method was immunoSEQ multiplex PCR. The sample consists of about 49,000 clones, 85% of them appearing once. Source: CD4+ or CD8+ T cells sorted from blood, taken in a trial of the OX40 agonist ivuxolimab. All receptors derive from an adult with an advanced solid tumor such as melanoma, head and neck, liver or kidney cancer.

The chain joins TRBV10-1 to TRBJ1-1; the D is unclear. V gave up 10 bases and J gave up 0 bases, with 18 bases separating them. CDR1 WNHNN and CDR2 SYGVQD come from the germline V gene (reference sequence). CDR3 length equals 15 residues. CDR3 nucleotide sequence: TGCGCCACCCCGACTTCCTTTGGGGTGAACACTGAAGCTTTCTTT. Protein product: CATPTSFGVNTEAFF.

The chain carries TRBV4-3 and TRBJ1-2; no clear D gene. With 4 bases removed from V and 2 bases from J, the gap between germline ends came to 8 bases. The CDR3 is 13 amino acids. CDR1 and CDR2 (germline): LGHNA, YSLEER. CDR3 nucleotides: TGCGCCAGCAGCCGCATGGTGAACTATGGCTACACCTTC. Translated, it gives CASSRMVNYGYTF.

The chain uses TRBV7-8 and TRBJ1-1; possibly TRBD1 for D (5 bases). Trimming stripped 5 bases from V and 5 bases from J, with 21 bases between. Germline CDR1 is SGHVS and CDR2 is FQNEAQ. The CDR3 length is 16 residues. CDR3 nucleotide sequence: TGTGCCAGCAGCCTTCTCCGGGACCTCTTTCTTACTGAAGCTTTCTTT. This encodes CASSLLRDLFLTEAFF.

The rearrangement uses TRBV2 and TRBJ1-5; the D gene is possibly TRBD1 (6 bases). Germline V gene sequence: CDR1 SNHLY, CDR2 FYNNEI. V lost 2 bases, J lost 4 bases, and 15 bases lay in between. CDR3 size: 16 residues. CDR3 sequence: CASSEWRGAGNQPQHF. CDR3 bases: TGTGCCAGCAGTGAATGGAGGGGGGCTGGAAATCAGCCCCAGCATTTT.

This chain links TRBV6-5 with TRBJ1-1, with TRBD1 matching over 9 bases. Germline V gene lookup returns CDR1 MNHEY and CDR2 SVGAGI. The V and J ends lost 6 bases and 0 bases, in that order; junction bases with no gene match: 5. This CDR3 has 15 residues. The CDR3 DNA reads TGTGCCAGCAGCGGGACAGGGTGGGTGAACACTGAAGCTTTCTTT. As protein: CASSGTGWVNTEAFF.

CDR3 sequence: CASSQSGMCNSPLHF. The CDR3 coding sequence is TGCGCCAGCAGTCAATCGGGGATGTGCAATTCACCCCTCCACTTT. The rearrangement joins TRBV23-1 to TRBJ1-6, with D uncertain. TRBV23-1 is marked as an open reading frame, function uncertain. The CDR3 sequence is 15 residues long. The V and J ends lost 0 bases and 7 bases respectively, with 10 bases between them.

The chain is built from TRBV2 and TRBJ1-1; 9 bases line up with TRBD1. J gave up 1 base and V 9 bases, and 12 bases lay outside the gene matches. The length of the CDR3 is 16 residues. In germline, CDR1 is SNHLY, CDR2 FYNNEI. The CDR3 sequence: CASHLTGGEGNTEAFF. The CDR3 DNA is TGTGCCAGTCATCTTACAGGGGGCGAGGGGAACACTGAAGCTTTCTTT.

The chain couples TRBV11-2 to TRBJ1-2; the D is unclear. The germline V and J ends were trimmed by 5 bases and 2 bases, with 12 bases remaining between them. CDR3 size: 14 residues. Per germline, CDR1 SGHAT and CDR2 FQNNGV. This CDR3 reads CASSRPSKNYGYTF. DNA of the CDR3: TGTGCCAGCAGCCGACCCTCTAAGAACTATGGCTACACCTTC.

This clone was detected once. The gene calls are TRBV7-9 and TRBJ2-3; TRBD2 agrees at 13 bases. The CDR3 is 16 amino acids. J lost 4 bases, V lost 4 bases, and 5 bases had no gene match. Germline CDR1 reads SEHNR; CDR2 reads FQNEAQ (reference sequence). The CDR3 DNA is TGTGCCAGCAGCTCAACTAGCGGGGGGGCCTCAGATACGCAGTATTTT. It is translated as CASSSTSGGASDTQYF.

CDR3 sequence (DNA): TGTGCCAGCAGTTACTCGACGGGGCCGAACTCCTACGAGCAGTACTTC. Translated: CASSYSTGPNSYEQYF. V and J are TRBV6-5 and TRBJ2-7, with D tentatively TRBD1 or TRBD2 (5 bases each). V dropped 0 bases and J dropped 0 bases, with 12 bases sitting between them. There are 16 residues in the CDR3. The germline CDR1 and CDR2 sequences are MNHEY and SVGAGI.

The count of this clone is one. Other DNA sequences in the sample encode the same CDR3. The rearrangement uses TRBV4-1 and TRBJ2-7; 8 bases line up with TRBD1. The CDR3 is made up of 14 amino acids. Per the germline V gene, CDR1 is MGHRA and CDR2 is YSYEKL. V was clipped by 1 base and J by 4 bases; unmatched bases: 3. The chain's CDR3 is CASSQGTGLYEQYF. The CDR3 nucleotides are TGCGCCAGCAGCCAAGGGACAGGGCTATACGAGCAGTACTTC.

This rearrangement joins TRBV4-2 to TRBJ2-3; D is unclear. V was clipped by 1 base and J by 5 bases, with 10 bases between them. Germline loops: CDR1 LGHNA, CDR2 YNFKEQ. The CDR3 runs 14 residues. The CDR3, as DNA: TGTGCCAGCAGCCAAGGGACCTCTGGAGATACGCAGTATTTT. Its protein product is CASSQGTSGDTQYF.

The rearrangement uses TRBV6-1 and TRBJ2-7; a weak D match, TRBD1 (6 bases). V was trimmed by 2 bases and J by 2 bases, leaving 7 bases between them. This CDR3 has 13 amino acids. Germline values: CDR1 MNHNS, CDR2 SASEGT. CDR3 region: CASSETGTYEQYV. The CDR3 coding sequence is TGTGCCAGCAGTGAAACAGGGACCTACGAGCAGTACGTC.

J is TRBJ2-3 and V is TRBV10-3, with D hard to call. The germline CDR1 and CDR2 sequences are ENHRY and SYGVKD. The CDR3 has 11 amino acids. Trimming shortened V by 3 bases and J by 6 bases, and 4 bases separated the two germline ends. The CDR3 coding sequence is TGTGCCATCAGTGATGGGGATACGCAGTATTTT. Residues: CAISDGDTQYF.

The chain recombines TRBV10-3 with TRBJ2-3; no clear D. CDR1 and CDR2 from the germline V gene are ENHRY and SYGVKD. Trimming removed 2 bases at V and 5 bases at J, with 11 bases between. The CDR3 contains 14 residues. In DNA, the CDR3 is TGTGCCATCAGTGAGGGGCTGGGGATAGATACGCAGTATTTT. It is translated as CAISEGLGIDTQYF.

The J gene is TRBJ1-6, the V gene TRBV4-2; D is perhaps TRBD1 (5 bases). The germline V gene encodes CDR1 LGHNA and CDR2 YNFKEQ. Trimming took off 7 bases at V and 0 bases at J, with 16 bases between the two ends. CDR3 length: 17 amino acids. The CDR3, as DNA: TGTGCCAGCACCAGCGACGGGGGTATCTCCTATAATTCACCCCTCCACTTT. Translation gives CASTSDGGISYNSPLHF.

This chain connects TRBV29-1 to TRBJ2-7, with D perhaps matching TRBD2 (6 bases). The CDR3 consists of 12 residues. The germline V gene encodes CDR1 SQVTM and CDR2 ANQGSEA. The V end was cut by 4 bases, the J end by 9 bases, with 16 bases between. The CDR3 region has the DNA TGCAGCGTTGTCGGGAGACTCGGGAGGCAGTACGTC. The encoded protein is CSVVGRLGRQYV.

This clone was counted between two and nine times. The chain recombines TRBV11-1 with TRBJ1-6; the D is unclear. The V end was cut by 2 bases, the J end by 6 bases, with 11 bases between. The CDR3 consists of 15 residues. Per germline, CDR1 SGHAT and CDR2 FQDESV (reference sequence). The CDR3 nucleotides are TGTGCCAGCAGCTTATCGCCAGGAGGTAATTCACCCCTCCACTTT. Protein product: CASSLSPGGNSPLHF.

The V and J genes are TRBV4-1 and TRBJ1-4; no clear D gene. Germline CDR1 MGHRA, CDR2 YSYEKL. V was cut by 4 bases and J by 8 bases, with 5 bases left in between. This CDR3 region has 11 residues. The CDR3 sequence: CASSRSEKLFF. The CDR3 region has the DNA TGCGCCAGCAGCCGTAGCGAAAAACTGTTTTTT.

In its sample, this clone was seen once. The J gene is TRBJ2-7, the V gene TRBV5-5, with a weak D call TRBD1 (6 bases). Trimming took off 5 bases at V and 1 base at J, with 13 bases between the two ends. Germline values: CDR1 SGHKS, CDR2 YYEKEE (reference sequence). This CDR3 spans 14 amino acids. CDR3 protein: CASSKGQQSYEQYV. The CDR3 nucleotides read TGTGCCAGCAGTAAAGGACAGCAGTCCTACGAGCAGTACGTC.

The V and J genes are TRBV11-2 and TRBJ1-6; D call uncertain. V lost 2 bases and J lost 0, with 14 bases in between. The CDR3 runs 18 residues. In germline, CDR1 is SGHAT, CDR2 FQNNGV. CDR3 nucleotides: TGTGCCAGCAGCTTACGCTCCGGGAAGAGCTCCTATAATTCACCCCTCCACTTT. Translating it yields CASSLRSGKSSYNSPLHF.